This TCR beta chain was sequenced during a study of blood T cell repertoires in COVID-19. Profiled with immunoSEQ multiplex PCR; TCRdb holds only in-frame clones, not every one. The repertoire holds tens of thousands of clones, about 90% seen once, with less than 5.5% in the top ten. Input material: peripheral blood. The receptor comes from a human donor in a cohort sampled during active COVID-19.

The CDR3 loop reads CASSPRGTGVDTEAFF. CDR3 in DNA: TGCGCCAGCAGCCCCCGGGGGACAGGGGTGGACACTGAAGCTTTCTTT. The chain is built from TRBV10-1 and TRBJ1-1; TRBD1 agrees at 10 bases. Germline CDR1 and CDR2: WNHNN and SYGVQD (reference sequence). The junction had 10 bases not matched to a gene; V was cut back by 6 bases and J by 3 bases. This CDR3 comprises 16 residues.